This T cell receptor beta chain derives from a study of blood T cell repertoires in COVID-19 (dated by TCRdb to the early 2020s). For the study in its entirety: Collaborator samples came from the United States, Italy and Spain and covered acute and convalescent phases of COVID-19. The material from the prospective study consisted of cDNA or gDNA derived from T cells, B-cell-depleted T cells, or PBMCs. The dataset comprised deeply sampled blood TCRbeta repertoires from subjects exposed to, actively infected with, or recovered from COVID-19. A freely available public database, intended as a resource for researchers studying the immune response to SARS-CoV-2, is where the repertoires were released. The samples were drawn from the first 160 participants of the ongoing ImmuneRACE study and from 950 to 1,500 subjects provided by 6 global collaborators. The sample metadata nearly always contained a de-identified subject ID, COVID-19 status, age in years and sex. Where HLA class I and class II types were available, the types were taken from metadata supplied by the sample provider, not from assay-based typing.

The immunoSEQ Assay, a bias-controlled multiplex PCR, was used to amplify TCRbeta CDR3 regions from genomic DNA. The original methods were these. The number of nucleated cells in each sample was estimated from the amplification of reference gene primers within the assay. To quantify the absolute abundance of each unique TCRbeta CDR3 rearrangement, sequence reads were collapsed and filtered. For each sample, productive Simpson clonality was calculated as the square root of Simpson's diversity index over productive rearrangements. TCRdb's version of the immuneACCESS table is confined to in-frame rearrangements and falls short of the full clone set. An unresolved V gene accounts for under half of the shortfall where checked; the remainder is of unknown origin. That table is the source of V, J and clone size, and D and trimming were worked out from the DNA. Across this sample there are approximately 230,000 clones, with about four fifths seen only once. Approximately 6% of the sample goes to the ten largest clones.

The collaborating institutions used their own protocols to collect whole blood in K2EDTA tubes. For TCRbeta analysis, collaborators shipped samples in one of three forms: frozen whole blood, isolated PBMCs, or DNA extracted from either of those sample types. Broad study findings and their caveats: How much clinical and demographic metadata was included differed by source and by participant, and the metadata was provided uncurated.

The sample holds a few counts of this clone. The clone's antigen remains unknown. Base qualities are not provided; no much larger clone lies one nucleotide away. The CDR3 holds 14 amino acids from the cysteine to the phenylalanine. The DNA shown is the 42-base CDR3, in frame from base 1. CDR1 and CDR2 (MNHEY, SMNVEV) derive from the germline V gene (reference sequence). Ends trimmed: V by 5 bases, J by 4 bases; bases unmatched to a gene: 5. This chain is built from TRBV27 and TRBJ2-7, with TRBD2 matching 10 junction bases. This clonotype originated in a man aged 80 or over with acute or convalescent COVID-19. Sequencing used peripheral blood. The CDR3 reads as follows: CASSLIAGGYEQYF. The DNA is as follows: TGTGCCAGCAGTCTGATAGCGGGAGGATACGAGCAGTACTTC.